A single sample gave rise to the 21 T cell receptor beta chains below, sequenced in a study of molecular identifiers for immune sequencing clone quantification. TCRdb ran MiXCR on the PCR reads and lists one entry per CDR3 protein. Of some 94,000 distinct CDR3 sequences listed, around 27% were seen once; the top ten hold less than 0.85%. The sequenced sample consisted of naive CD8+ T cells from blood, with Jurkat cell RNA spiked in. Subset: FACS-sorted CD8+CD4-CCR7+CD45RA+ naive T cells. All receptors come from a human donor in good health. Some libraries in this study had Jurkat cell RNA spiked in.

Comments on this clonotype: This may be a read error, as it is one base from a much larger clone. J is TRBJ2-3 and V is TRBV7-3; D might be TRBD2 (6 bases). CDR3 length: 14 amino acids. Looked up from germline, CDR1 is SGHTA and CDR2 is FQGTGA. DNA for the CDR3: TGTGCCAGCGGCAGGGATACTAGCACAGATACGCTGTATTTT. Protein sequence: CASGRDTSTDTLYF. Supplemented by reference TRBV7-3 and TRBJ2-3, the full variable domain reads GAGVSQTPSNKVTEKGKYVELRCDPISGHTALYWYRQSLGQGPEFLIYFQGTGAADDSGLPNDRFFAVRPEGSVSTLKIQRTERGDSAVYLCASGRDTSTDTLYFGPGTRLTVL.

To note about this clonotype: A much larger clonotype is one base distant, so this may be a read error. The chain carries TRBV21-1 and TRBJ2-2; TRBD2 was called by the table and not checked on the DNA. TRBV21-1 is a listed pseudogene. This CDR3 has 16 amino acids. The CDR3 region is CASSQAWRRDPGELLF. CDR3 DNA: TGTGCCAGCAGTCAGGCCTGGAGGAGGGATCCCGGGGAGCTGTTATTT.

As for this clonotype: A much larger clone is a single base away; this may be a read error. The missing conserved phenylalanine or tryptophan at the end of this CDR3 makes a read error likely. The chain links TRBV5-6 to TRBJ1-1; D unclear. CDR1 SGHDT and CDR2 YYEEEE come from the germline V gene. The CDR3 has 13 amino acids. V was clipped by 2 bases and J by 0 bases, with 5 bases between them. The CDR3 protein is CASSFSVNTEAFS. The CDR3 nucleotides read TGTGCCAGCAGCTTCTCAGTGAACACTGAAGCTTTCTCT.

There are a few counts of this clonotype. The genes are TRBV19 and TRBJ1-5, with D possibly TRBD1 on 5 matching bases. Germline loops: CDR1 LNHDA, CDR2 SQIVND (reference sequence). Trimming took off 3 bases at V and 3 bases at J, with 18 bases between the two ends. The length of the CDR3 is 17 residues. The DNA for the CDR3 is TGTGCCAGTAGTATGGGGCTGCTTCGGGGACTCAATCAGCCCCAGCATTTT. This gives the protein CASSMGLLRGLNQPQHF.

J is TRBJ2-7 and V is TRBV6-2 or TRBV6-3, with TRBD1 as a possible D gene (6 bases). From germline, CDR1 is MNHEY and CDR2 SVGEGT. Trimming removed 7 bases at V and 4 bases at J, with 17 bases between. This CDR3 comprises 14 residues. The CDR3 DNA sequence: TGTGCCAGCACATGGAGGCAGGGGCCATACGAGCAGTACTTC. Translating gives CASTWRQGPYEQYF.

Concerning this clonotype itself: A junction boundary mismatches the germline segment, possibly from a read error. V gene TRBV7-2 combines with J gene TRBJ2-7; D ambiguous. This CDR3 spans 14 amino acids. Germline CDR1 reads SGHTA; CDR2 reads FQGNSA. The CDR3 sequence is CARSLSPEPYEQYF. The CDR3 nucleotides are TGTGCCCGCAGCTTATCCCCCGAGCCCTACGAGCAGTACTTC.

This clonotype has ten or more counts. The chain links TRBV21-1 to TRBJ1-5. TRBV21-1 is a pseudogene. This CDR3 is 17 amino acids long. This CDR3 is CASSKDASTMCNQPQHF. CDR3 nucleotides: TGTGCCAGCAGCAAAGATGCATCCACAATGTGCAATCAGCCCCAGCATTTT.

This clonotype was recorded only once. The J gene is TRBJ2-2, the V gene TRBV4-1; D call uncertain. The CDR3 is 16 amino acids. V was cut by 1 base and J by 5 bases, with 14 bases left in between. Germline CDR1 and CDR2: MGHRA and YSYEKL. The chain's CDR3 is CASSQASAEETGELFF. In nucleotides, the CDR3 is TGCGCCAGCAGCCAAGCAAGCGCTGAGGAGACCGGGGAGCTGTTTTTT.

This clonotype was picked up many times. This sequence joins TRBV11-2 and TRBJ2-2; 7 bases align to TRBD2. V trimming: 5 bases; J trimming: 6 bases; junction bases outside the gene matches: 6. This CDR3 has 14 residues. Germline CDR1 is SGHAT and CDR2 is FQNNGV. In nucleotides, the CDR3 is TGTGCCAGCAGCCCTAGCGGTGTCGCCGGGGAGCTGTTTTTT. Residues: CASSPSGVAGELFF.

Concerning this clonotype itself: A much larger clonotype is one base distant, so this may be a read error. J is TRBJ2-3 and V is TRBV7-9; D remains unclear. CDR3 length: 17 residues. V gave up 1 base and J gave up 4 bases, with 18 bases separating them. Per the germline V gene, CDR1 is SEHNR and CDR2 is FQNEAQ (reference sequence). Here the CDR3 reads CASSLELARFEADTQYF. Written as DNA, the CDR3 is TGTGCCAGCAGCTTAGAACTCGCGCGTTTCGAGGCAGATACGCAGTATTTT.

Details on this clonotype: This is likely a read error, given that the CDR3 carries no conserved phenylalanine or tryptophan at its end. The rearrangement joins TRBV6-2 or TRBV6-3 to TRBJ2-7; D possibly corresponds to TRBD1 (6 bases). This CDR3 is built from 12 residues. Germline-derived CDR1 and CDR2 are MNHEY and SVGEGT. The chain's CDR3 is CAGSYEGDEQYL. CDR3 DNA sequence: TGTGCCGGCAGTTACGAGGGGGACGAGCAGTACTTG.

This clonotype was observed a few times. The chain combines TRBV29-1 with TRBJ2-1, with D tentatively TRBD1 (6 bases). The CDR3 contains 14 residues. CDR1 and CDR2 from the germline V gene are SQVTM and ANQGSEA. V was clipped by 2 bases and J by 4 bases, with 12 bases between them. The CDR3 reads CSVERRGGYNEQFF. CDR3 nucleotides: TGCAGCGTTGAAAGGAGAGGGGGTTACAATGAGCAGTTCTTC.

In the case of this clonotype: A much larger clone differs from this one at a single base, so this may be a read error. CDR3 in DNA: TGTGCCAGCAGTTTCCACCCCGAAGATACGCAGTATTTT. Translation gives CASSFHPEDTQYF. The chain employs TRBV12-3 or TRBV12-4 and TRBJ2-3; D gene unclear. V was trimmed by 3 bases and J by 5 bases, leaving 9 bases between them. This CDR3 comprises 13 residues.

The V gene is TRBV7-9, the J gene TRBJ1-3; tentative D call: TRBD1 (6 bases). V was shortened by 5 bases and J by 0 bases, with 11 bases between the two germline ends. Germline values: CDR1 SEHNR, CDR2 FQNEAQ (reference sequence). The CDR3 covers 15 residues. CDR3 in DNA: TGTGCCAGCAGCCTGACAGGAAGCTCTGGAAACACCATATATTTT. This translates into CASSLTGSSGNTIYF.

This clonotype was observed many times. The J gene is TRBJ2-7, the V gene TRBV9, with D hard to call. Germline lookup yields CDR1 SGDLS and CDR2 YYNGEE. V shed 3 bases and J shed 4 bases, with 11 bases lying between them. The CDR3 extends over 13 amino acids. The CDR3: CASSAGGPYEQYF. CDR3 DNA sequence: TGTGCCAGCAGCGCGGGCGGACCGTACGAGCAGTACTTC.

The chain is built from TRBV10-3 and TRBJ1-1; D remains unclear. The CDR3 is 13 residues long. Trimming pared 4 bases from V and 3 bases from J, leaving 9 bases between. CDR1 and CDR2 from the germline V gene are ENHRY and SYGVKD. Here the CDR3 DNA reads TGTGCCATCAGTGTAGGTGGGGACACTGAAGCTTTCTTT. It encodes CAISVGGDTEAFF.

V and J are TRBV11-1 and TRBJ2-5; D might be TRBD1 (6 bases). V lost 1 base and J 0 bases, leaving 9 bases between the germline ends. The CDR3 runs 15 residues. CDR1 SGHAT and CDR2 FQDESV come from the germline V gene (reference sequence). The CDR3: CASSLVGTHQETQYF. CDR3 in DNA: TGTGCCAGCAGCTTAGTCGGGACACACCAAGAGACCCAGTACTTC.

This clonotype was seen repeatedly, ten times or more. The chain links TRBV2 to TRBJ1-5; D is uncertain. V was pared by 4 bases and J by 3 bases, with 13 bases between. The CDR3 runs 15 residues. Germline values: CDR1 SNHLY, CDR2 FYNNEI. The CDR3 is CASSAGRQDNQPQHF. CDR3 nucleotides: TGTGCCAGCAGTGCCGGGCGGCAGGACAATCAGCCCCAGCATTTT. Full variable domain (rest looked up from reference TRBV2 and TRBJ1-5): EPEVTQTPSHQVTQMGQEVILRCVPISNHLYFYWYRQILGQKVEFLVSFYNNEISEKSEIFDDQFSVERPDGSNFTLKIRSTKLEDSAMYFCASSAGRQDNQPQHFGDGTRLSIL.

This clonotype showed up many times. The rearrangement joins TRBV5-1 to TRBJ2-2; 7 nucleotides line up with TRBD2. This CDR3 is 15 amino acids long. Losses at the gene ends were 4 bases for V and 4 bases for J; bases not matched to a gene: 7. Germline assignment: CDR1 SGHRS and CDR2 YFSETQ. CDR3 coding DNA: TGCGCCAGCAGCCTTTGGGCTAGCGGCACCGGGGAGCTGTTTTTT. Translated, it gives CASSLWASGTGELFF.

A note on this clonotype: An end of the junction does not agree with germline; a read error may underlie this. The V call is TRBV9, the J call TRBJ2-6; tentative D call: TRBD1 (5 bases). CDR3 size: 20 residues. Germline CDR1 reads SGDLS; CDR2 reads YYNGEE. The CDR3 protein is CARSVATNDAPSSGANVLPF. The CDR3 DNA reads TGTGCCCGCAGCGTAGCTACTAACGACGCTCCGAGCTCTGGGGCCAACGTCCTGCCTTTC.

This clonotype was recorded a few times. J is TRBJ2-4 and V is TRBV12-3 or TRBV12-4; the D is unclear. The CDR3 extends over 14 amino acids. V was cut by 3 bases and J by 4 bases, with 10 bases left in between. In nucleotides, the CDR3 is TGTGCCAGCAGTTTGCTGAGCAGTAAAAACATTCAGTACTTC. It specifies CASSLLSSKNIQYF.